This T cell receptor beta chain was observed in a study of identical twins. Findings and caveats of the study: Potential partial confounding of zero-insertion analyses by invariant MAIT and iNKT cells was noted. Fewer insertions were carried by abundant cord blood beta clonotypes, but none was seen in memory repertoires.

In its sample, this clonotype was seen a few times. Its antigen is not identified. V gave up 3 bases and J gave up 5 bases, with 13 bases separating them. Germline assignment: CDR1 DFQATT and CDR2 SNEGSKA (reference sequence). The CDR3 is 13 residues long. TCRdb passed the 5' RACE reads through MiXCR, listing each CDR3 protein once. The sample lists about 920,000 distinct CDR3 sequences, over 9% occurring once. This sample also appeared in a second study, on yellow fever vaccine responses in identical twins.

The sequence was obtained from a woman aged 18-29 years in good health. Sequenced material: PBMCs. The V and J genes are TRBV20-1 and TRBJ2-5, with a possible D match to TRBD1 (5 bases). CDR3 nucleotides: TGCAGTGCTAGCGTAGGCAGGGTGGAGACCCAGTACTTC. Its translation: CSASVGRVETQYF.